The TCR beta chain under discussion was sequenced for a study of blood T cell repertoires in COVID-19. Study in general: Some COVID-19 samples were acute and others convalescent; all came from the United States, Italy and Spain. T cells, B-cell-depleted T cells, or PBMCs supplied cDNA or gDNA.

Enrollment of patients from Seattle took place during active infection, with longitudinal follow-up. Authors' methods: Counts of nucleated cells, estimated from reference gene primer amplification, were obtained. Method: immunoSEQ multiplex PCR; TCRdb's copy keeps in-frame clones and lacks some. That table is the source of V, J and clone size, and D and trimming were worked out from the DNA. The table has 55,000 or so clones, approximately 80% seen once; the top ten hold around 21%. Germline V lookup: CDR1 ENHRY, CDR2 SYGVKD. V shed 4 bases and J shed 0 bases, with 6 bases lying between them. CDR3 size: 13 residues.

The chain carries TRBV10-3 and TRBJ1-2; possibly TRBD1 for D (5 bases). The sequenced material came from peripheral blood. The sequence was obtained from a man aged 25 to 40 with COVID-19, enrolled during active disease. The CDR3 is CAISGGANYGYTF. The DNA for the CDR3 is TGTGCCATCAGTGGGGGGGCTAACTATGGCTACACCTTC.